This TCR beta chain came from a study of blood T cell repertoires in COVID-19. Across the study: The United States, Italy and Spain were the sources of the acute and convalescent COVID-19 samples.

The V gene's germline CDR1 is SGDLS and CDR2 YYNGEE. V was trimmed by 0 bases and J by 5 bases, leaving 12 bases between them. This CDR3 contains 15 residues. The Seattle patients joined while their infection was active and were tracked longitudinally afterward. Per the study methods: Cell counts per sample came from amplifying reference gene primers. Sequenced by immunoSEQ multiplex PCR; TCRdb stores in-frame clones only, minus some. Clonal size and the V and J genes are those of that table, whereas D and trimming came from the DNA. The repertoire includes around 170,000 clones, 75% to 90% of them detected once, and 6% to 8% sits in the top ten.

Input material: peripheral blood. This sequence joins TRBV9 and TRBJ2-1; TRBD2 is a possible D gene (5 bases). The receptor was derived from a woman in her 70s with COVID-19, enrolled during active disease. CDR3 in DNA: TGTGCCAGCAGCGTAGGAGGGAATACCCACAATGAGCAGTTCTTC. Translated: CASSVGGNTHNEQFF.